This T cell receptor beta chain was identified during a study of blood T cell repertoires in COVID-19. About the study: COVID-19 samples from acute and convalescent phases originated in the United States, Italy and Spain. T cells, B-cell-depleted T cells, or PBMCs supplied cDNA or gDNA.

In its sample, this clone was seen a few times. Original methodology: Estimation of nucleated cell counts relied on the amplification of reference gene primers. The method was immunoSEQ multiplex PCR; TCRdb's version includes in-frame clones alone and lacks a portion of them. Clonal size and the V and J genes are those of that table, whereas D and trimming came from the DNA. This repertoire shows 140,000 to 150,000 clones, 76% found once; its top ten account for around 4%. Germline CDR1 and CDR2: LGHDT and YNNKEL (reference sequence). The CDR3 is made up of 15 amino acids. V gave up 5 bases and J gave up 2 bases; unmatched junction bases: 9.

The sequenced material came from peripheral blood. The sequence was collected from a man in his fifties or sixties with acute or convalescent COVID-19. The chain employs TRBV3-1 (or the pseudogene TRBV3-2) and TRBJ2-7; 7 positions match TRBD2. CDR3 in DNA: TGTGCCAGCAGCTTAAGTGCTAGCGGCGCCTACGAGCAGTACTTC. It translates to CASSLSASGAYEQYF.